These 32 T cell receptor beta chains originate from one sample sequenced in a study of T cell responses to AZD1222 COVID-19 vaccine. Measured with immunoSEQ multiplex PCR; TCRdb has only the in-frame clones, and not every one. The sample consists of around 99,000 clones, approximately 90% of them appearing once. The sample here was peripheral blood, taken 28 days after the second AZD1222 dose. Receptors were obtained from an adult who received the AZD1222 COVID-19 vaccine.

This chain joins TRBV19 and TRBJ2-2; the D is unclear. This CDR3 has 16 residues. With 6 bases removed from V and 3 bases from J, the gap between germline ends came to 17 bases. The germline V gene encodes CDR1 LNHDA and CDR2 SQIVND (reference sequence). The CDR3 bases are TGTGCCAGTAGGGTTTTCACAAGACTTCACACCGGGGAGCTGTTTTTT. The encoded protein is CASRVFTRLHTGELFF.

This chain links TRBV7-2 with TRBJ2-3; 7 nucleotides align to TRBD2. Germline CDR1 and CDR2: SGHTA and FQGNSA. CDR3 length equals 14 residues. V gave up 5 bases and J gave up 4 bases; unmatched junction bases: 6. CDR3 loop: CASSPGLVSDTQYF. The CDR3 region has the DNA TGTGCCAGCAGCCCAGGACTAGTTTCAGATACGCAGTATTTT.

The CDR3 DNA reads as TGTGCCAGCAGCGTAAGTTTAGGGGCGAGCAACACCGGGGAGCTGTTTTTT. Translating it yields CASSVSLGASNTGELFF. The rearrangement joins TRBV9 to TRBJ2-2, with D maybe TRBD1 (5 bases). This CDR3 is built from 17 residues. From germline, CDR1 is SGDLS and CDR2 YYNGEE. Trimming shortened V by 1 base and J by 2 bases, and 15 bases separated the two germline ends.

The chain uses TRBV28 and TRBJ1-3; D is unclear. This CDR3 has 17 residues. The ends were cut back, 5 bases at V and 0 bases at J, with 17 bases in the middle. CDR1 MDHEN and CDR2 SYDVKM come from the germline V gene. CDR3 amino acids: CASSPTGYDNSGNTIYF. DNA for the CDR3: TGTGCCAGCAGTCCGACGGGATACGATAACTCTGGAAACACCATATATTTT.

The chain carries TRBV5-1 and TRBJ2-7; 13 bases agree with TRBD2. J gave up 5 bases and V 0 bases, and 14 bases lay outside the gene matches. Germline CDR1 reads SGHRS; CDR2 reads YFSETQ. The CDR3 has 19 residues. The CDR3 sequence: CASSLGGWTSGSRADEQYF. DNA for the CDR3: TGCGCCAGCAGCTTGGGGGGCTGGACTAGCGGGAGTCGAGCGGACGAGCAGTACTTC.

This clone was observed a handful of times. This chain links TRBV30 with TRBJ1-5; unclear D gene. CDR1 and CDR2 (germline): GTSNPN, SVGIG (reference sequence). Trimming pared 0 bases from V and 2 bases from J, leaving 8 bases between. This CDR3 is 14 amino acids long. CDR3 protein: CAWSVTDRNQPQHF. CDR3 nucleotides: TGTGCCTGGAGTGTAACAGATCGCAATCAGCCCCAGCATTTT.

The gene calls are TRBV19 and TRBJ2-3; 9 bases line up with TRBD2. The CDR3 runs 13 residues. V gave up 6 bases and J gave up 9 bases; unmatched junction bases: 7. From germline, CDR1 is LNHDA and CDR2 SQIVND (reference sequence). CDR3 coding DNA: TGTGCCAGTAGGCCCGCGGGAGGGGGGACGCAGTATTTT. Translated: CASRPAGGGTQYF.

The chain links TRBV18 to TRBJ2-2, with D uncertain. The ends were cut back, 2 bases at V and 4 bases at J, with 5 bases in the middle. There are 13 residues in the CDR3. Germline lookup yields CDR1 KGHSH and CDR2 LQKENI. The CDR3 region is CASSPNPTGELFF. The CDR3 DNA sequence: TGTGCCAGCTCACCAAATCCCACCGGGGAGCTGTTTTTT.

J is TRBJ2-5 and V is TRBV12-3 or TRBV12-4, with D hard to call. The CDR3 spans 12 residues. V lost 6 bases, J lost 5 bases, and 10 bases lay in between. CDR3 coding DNA: TGTGCCAGCAGGGCAGAATCGGAGACCCAGTACTTC. Translation: CASRAESETQYF.

Of note for this clone: Other DNA sequences in the same sample also yield this CDR3. V is TRBV5-1 and J is TRBJ2-3; TRBD1 matches at 9 bases. CDR1 SGHRS and CDR2 YFSETQ come from the germline V gene. This CDR3 contains 16 residues. The V gene end was trimmed by 2 bases and the J gene end by 1 base; junction bases not matched to a gene: 5. The CDR3 bases are TGCGCCAGCAGCTTAGAGGGACAGGGACGCACAGATACGCAGTATTTT. As protein: CASSLEGQGRTDTQYF. The full variable domain, with the rest looked up from reference TRBV5-1 and TRBJ2-3, is KAGVTQTPRYLIKTRGQQVTLSCSPISGHRSVSWYQQTPGQGLQFLFEYFSETQRNKGNFPGRFSGRQFSNSRSEMNVSTLELGDSALYLCASSLEGQGRTDTQYFGPGTRLTVL.

As regards this clone: Germline and junction disagree at one end, which may indicate a read error. The V and J genes are TRBV4-1 and TRBJ2-4; 13 nucleotides match TRBD2. Germline CDR1 reads MGHRA; CDR2 reads YSYEKL. This CDR3 region has 15 residues. The CDR3 coding sequence is TGCGCCAGCAGCCAGGAAGGGACTAGCGGGGCCCCTTGGAACTTC. Its translation is CASSQEGTSGAPWNF.

The genes are TRBV2 and TRBJ1-1, with 9 bases that match TRBD1. Germline V gives CDR1 SNHLY, CDR2 FYNNEI. V was pared by 9 bases and J by 4 bases, with 15 bases of the junction left unmatched. This CDR3 is built from 16 residues. The CDR3, as DNA: TGTGCCAGTACCCCGGGGGGACAGGGTAGGGGCACTGAAGCTTTCTTT. As protein: CASTPGGQGRGTEAFF.

The rearrangement uses TRBV10-3 and TRBJ1-1; D ambiguous. The germline gives CDR1 ENHRY, CDR2 SYGVKD. Trimming removed 4 bases from V and 1 base from J, with 10 bases in between. The CDR3 loop spans 14 amino acids. The CDR3 region has the DNA TGTGCCATCAGTGCCCCGGCAGGGAACACTGAAGCTTTCTTT. Its protein is CAISAPAGNTEAFF.

The count of this clone is one. This chain links TRBV11-2 with TRBJ2-7, with a weak D call TRBD1 (5 bases). V was trimmed by 1 base and J by 3 bases, leaving 7 bases between them. Germline CDR1 SGHAT, CDR2 FQNNGV. The CDR3 loop spans 13 amino acids. CDR3 sequence: CASSLGQNYEQYF. In DNA form, the CDR3 reads TGTGCCAGCAGCTTAGGACAGAACTACGAGCAGTACTTC.

The rearrangement uses TRBV4-1 and TRBJ1-1, with D unresolved. The CDR3 has 12 residues. Trimming shortened V by 0 bases and J by 11 bases, and 10 bases separated the two germline ends. Germline CDR1 is MGHRA and CDR2 is YSYEKL. CDR3 in amino acids: CASSQDKDGAFF. The CDR3, as DNA: TGCGCCAGCAGCCAAGATAAGGATGGGGCTTTCTTT.

The chain has TRBV10-2 and TRBJ2-7; maybe TRBD2 (6 bases). The CDR3 totals 14 residues. V lost 6 bases to trimming and J lost 1 base, with 13 bases between them. CDR1 and CDR2 from the germline V gene are WSHSY and SAAADI. The DNA for the CDR3 is TGCGCCAGCAGACTCCGGGACTTATCCTACGAGCAGTACTTC. It is translated as CASRLRDLSYEQYF.

This chain uses TRBV28 with TRBJ1-5; D unclear. Deletions cut 3 bases from V and 4 bases from J, with 4 bases between. Germline values: CDR1 MDHEN, CDR2 SYDVKM. This CDR3 region has 12 residues. This CDR3 is CASSFGNQPQHF. In nucleotides, the CDR3 is TGTGCCAGCAGTTTCGGGAATCAGCCCCAGCATTTT.

The CDR3, as DNA: TGTGCCAGCAGCTTAAGAGGGATGGGGGAGACCCAGTACTTC. Translation gives CASSLRGMGETQYF. The rearrangement links TRBV7-2 to TRBJ2-5, with D perhaps TRBD2 (5 bases). V was pared by 2 bases and J by 5 bases, with 12 bases between. CDR3 length equals 14 residues. CDR1 and CDR2 (germline): SGHTA, FQGNSA.

The chain has TRBV7-9 and TRBJ2-7; 7 bases map to TRBD2. Germline trimming cut 4 bases from V and 7 bases from J; bases unmatched to any gene: 10. The CDR3 length is 14 residues. CDR1 and CDR2 from the germline V gene are SEHNR and FQNEAQ (reference sequence). Here the CDR3 reads CASSSGTILREQYF. The CDR3 nucleotides read TGTGCCAGCAGCTCCGGGACTATTCTTCGGGAGCAGTACTTC.

The chain employs TRBV5-1 and TRBJ1-3; D is uncertain. Trimming left V 0 bases short and J 0 bases short, with 7 bases between. Germline CDR1 reads SGHRS; CDR2 reads YFSETQ. This CDR3 is 15 amino acids long. This CDR3 reads CASSLARNSGNTIYF. CDR3 DNA sequence: TGCGCCAGCAGCTTGGCCCGAAACTCTGGAAACACCATATATTTT. Complete variable domain (other parts from reference TRBV5-1 and TRBJ1-3): KAGVTQTPRYLIKTRGQQVTLSCSPISGHRSVSWYQQTPGQGLQFLFEYFSETQRNKGNFPGRFSGRQFSNSRSEMNVSTLELGDSALYLCASSLARNSGNTIYFGEGSWLTVV.

The rearrangement uses TRBV3-1 (or the pseudogene TRBV3-2) and TRBJ2-2; D is uncertain. The CDR3 extends over 14 amino acids. V lost 0 bases to trimming and J lost 6 bases, with 8 bases between them. Germline-derived CDR1 and CDR2 are LGHDT and YNNKEL (reference sequence). CDR3 bases: TGTGCCAGCAGCCAAGATCGGTTTCCCGGGGAGCTGTTTTTT. Its protein product is CASSQDRFPGELFF.

The chain couples TRBV5-1 to TRBJ2-3; possibly TRBD2 for D (5 bases). Germline V gives CDR1 SGHRS, CDR2 YFSETQ. Trimming removed 0 bases from V and 2 bases from J, with 16 bases in between. CDR3 length equals 17 residues. CDR3 amino acids: CASSLAGVPTYTDTQYF. CDR3 coding DNA: TGCGCCAGCAGCTTGGCCGGGGTTCCCACCTACACAGATACGCAGTATTTT.

V usage is TRBV6-2 or TRBV6-3 and J usage is TRBJ2-1, with D possibly TRBD1 on 6 matching bases. V was shortened by 6 bases and J by 2 bases, with 11 bases between the two germline ends. The germline gives CDR1 MNHEY, CDR2 SVGEGT. The CDR3 spans 14 residues. The CDR3 protein is CASSRTGTYNEQFF. The DNA for the CDR3 is TGTGCCAGCAGCCGCACAGGGACCTACAATGAGCAGTTCTTC.

The V call is TRBV27, the J call TRBJ1-6; D is possibly TRBD1 (5 bases). Germline lookup yields CDR1 MNHEY and CDR2 SMNVEV (reference sequence). This CDR3 is built from 15 residues. V gave up 0 bases and J gave up 6 bases, with 9 bases separating them. The CDR3 here is CASSLSETANSPLHF. The DNA for the CDR3 is TGTGCCAGCAGTTTATCAGAGACAGCTAATTCACCCCTCCACTTT.

The chain combines TRBV30 with TRBJ1-1, with D tentatively TRBD1 (5 bases). Germline CDR1 reads GTSNPN; CDR2 reads SVGIG (reference sequence). The CDR3 runs to 12 residues. The V gene lost 6 bases and the J gene lost 3 bases, with 11 bases spanning the gap. CDR3 region: CACTQGYTEAFF. The CDR3 DNA sequence: TGTGCCTGCACCCAGGGATACACTGAAGCTTTCTTT.

This clone showed up just once. This chain links TRBV28 with TRBJ1-1; 7 bases agree with TRBD1. Trimming cost V 7 bases and J 5 bases; bases outside gene matches: 10. The CDR3 consists of 14 residues. The germline V gene has CDR1 MDHEN and CDR2 SYDVKM. Here the CDR3 reads CASTPDRVKTEAFF. CDR3 nucleotide sequence: TGTGCCAGCACTCCAGACAGGGTAAAGACTGAAGCTTTCTTT.

This chain links TRBV12-5 with TRBJ1-2; 10 bases agree with TRBD1. The junction had 6 bases not matched to a gene; V was cut back by 2 bases and J by 6 bases. The CDR3 extends over 15 amino acids. Germline lookup yields CDR1 LGHNT and CDR2 FRNRAP. The CDR3 reads CASGLSHGTGDGYTF. The CDR3, as DNA: TGTGCTAGTGGTTTGTCCCACGGGACAGGGGATGGCTACACCTTC.

The rearrangement joins TRBV30 to TRBJ2-2; D is ambiguous. Germline V CDR1 and CDR2: GTSNPN, SVGIG (reference sequence). The CDR3 consists of 14 residues. V was pared by 0 bases and J by 0 bases, with 5 bases between. As DNA, the CDR3 is TGTGCCTGGAGTGTAGGAACGAACACCGGGGAGCTGTTTTTT. Its translation: CAWSVGTNTGELFF.

The V call is TRBV30, the J call TRBJ1-2; D is uncertain. V was trimmed by 3 bases and J by 4 bases, leaving 18 bases between them. Germline values: CDR1 GTSNPN, CDR2 SVGIG (reference sequence). The CDR3 sequence is 15 residues long. CDR3: CAWRVWWETTYGYTF. In nucleotides, the CDR3 is TGTGCCTGGAGGGTATGGTGGGAGACAACCTATGGCTACACCTTC.

This clone is a singleton in its sample. This sequence joins TRBV6-2 or TRBV6-3 and TRBJ2-7; the D is unclear. Germline-derived CDR1 and CDR2 are MNHEY and SVGEGT. Trimming stripped 0 bases from V and 3 bases from J, with 12 bases between. The CDR3 is 15 amino acids. CDR3 nucleotides: TGTGCCAGCAGTTACTCGCCGGAAGGCCTCTACGAGCAGTACTTC. This sequence encodes CASSYSPEGLYEQYF.

The chain is built from TRBV21-1 and TRBJ2-7; TRBD2 is taken as the D call from the table, unchecked against the DNA. TRBV21-1 is a known pseudogene. This CDR3 has 19 amino acids. Here the CDR3 DNA reads TGTGCCAGCAGCAAAGGGTGTTACGCGGGATTAACGAGTCGCTACGAGCAGTACTTC. Translating gives CASSKGCYAGLTSRYEQYF.

The chain joins TRBV7-2 to TRBJ2-5; 12 positions agree with TRBD2. This CDR3 is 16 amino acids long. Germline V gives CDR1 SGHTA, CDR2 FQGNSA. The V and J ends lost 5 bases and 2 bases, in that order; junction bases with no gene match: 6. The CDR3 region has the DNA TGTGCCAGCAGCATTCGGACTAGCGGGGTACAAGAGACCCAGTACTTC. Translated: CASSIRTSGVQETQYF.